The present T cell receptor (beta chain) was sequenced within a study of T cell responses to AZD1222 COVID-19 vaccine. Overall study findings and caveats: Clonal diversity was possibly underestimated, and white British individuals and females predominated among donors.

Regarding this clone: As yet, its antigen is unknown.

TCRdb's copy holds only in-frame clones and misses some; the assay was immunoSEQ multiplex PCR. Among 110,000 or so clones listed, 70% to 90% were seen once. The germline V gene has CDR1 MNHEY and CDR2 SMNVEV (reference sequence). The V and J ends lost 6 bases and 2 bases, in that order; junction bases with no gene match: 7. The CDR3 is made up of 15 amino acids. Sample: peripheral blood, taken on day 0 of AZD1222 vaccination. The chain has TRBV27 and TRBJ1-3; 7 bases line up with TRBD1. This clonotype was obtained from an adult in good health. As DNA, the CDR3 is TGTGCCAGCAGCCCGACAGGGTGGCCTGGAAACACCATATATTTT. This encodes CASSPTGWPGNTIYF.